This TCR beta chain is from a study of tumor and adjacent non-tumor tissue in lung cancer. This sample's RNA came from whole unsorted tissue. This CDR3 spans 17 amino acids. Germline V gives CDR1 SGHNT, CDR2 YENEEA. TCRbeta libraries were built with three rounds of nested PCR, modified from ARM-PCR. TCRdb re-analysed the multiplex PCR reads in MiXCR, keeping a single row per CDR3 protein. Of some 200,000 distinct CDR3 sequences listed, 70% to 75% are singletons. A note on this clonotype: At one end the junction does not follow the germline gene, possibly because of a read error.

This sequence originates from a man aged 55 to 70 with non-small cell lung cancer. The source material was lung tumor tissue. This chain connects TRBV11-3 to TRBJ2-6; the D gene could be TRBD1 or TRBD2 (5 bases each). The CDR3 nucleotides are TGTGCCAGTAGCTTCGAGGGAGTGGGCTCAGGGACCAACGCCCTGACTTTC. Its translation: CASSFEGVGSGTNALTF.